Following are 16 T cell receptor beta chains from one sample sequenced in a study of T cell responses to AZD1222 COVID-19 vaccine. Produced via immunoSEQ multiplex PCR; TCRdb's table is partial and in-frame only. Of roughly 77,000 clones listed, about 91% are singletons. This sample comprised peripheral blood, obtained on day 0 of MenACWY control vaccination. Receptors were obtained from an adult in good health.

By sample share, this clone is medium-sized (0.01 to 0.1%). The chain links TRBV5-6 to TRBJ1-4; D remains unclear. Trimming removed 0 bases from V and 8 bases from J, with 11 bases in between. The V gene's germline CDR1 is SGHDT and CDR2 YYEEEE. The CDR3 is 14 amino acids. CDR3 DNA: TGTGCCAGCAGCTTGGCTGGGGAGGAAGAAAAACTGTTTTTT. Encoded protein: CASSLAGEEEKLFF.

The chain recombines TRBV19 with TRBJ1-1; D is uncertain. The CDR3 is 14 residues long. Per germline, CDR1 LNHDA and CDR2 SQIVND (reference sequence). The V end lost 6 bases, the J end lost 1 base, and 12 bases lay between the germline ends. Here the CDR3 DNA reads TGTGCCAGTAGCCCAACCAGCGAGAACACTGAAGCTTTCTTT. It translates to CASSPTSENTEAFF.

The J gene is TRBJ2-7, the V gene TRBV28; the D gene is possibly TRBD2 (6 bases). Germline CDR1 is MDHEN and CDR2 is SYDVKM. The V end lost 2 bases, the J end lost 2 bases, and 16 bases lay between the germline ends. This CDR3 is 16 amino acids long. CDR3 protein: CASSLEGGARPYEQYF. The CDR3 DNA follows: TGTGCCAGCAGTTTAGAAGGAGGGGCTAGACCCTACGAGCAGTACTTC.

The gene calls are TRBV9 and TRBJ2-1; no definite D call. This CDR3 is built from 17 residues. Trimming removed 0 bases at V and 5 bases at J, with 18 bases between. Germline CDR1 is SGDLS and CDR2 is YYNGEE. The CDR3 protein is CASSVEGSRTTDNEQFF. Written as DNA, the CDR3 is TGTGCCAGCAGCGTAGAGGGTAGCCGAACTACTGACAATGAGCAGTTCTTC.

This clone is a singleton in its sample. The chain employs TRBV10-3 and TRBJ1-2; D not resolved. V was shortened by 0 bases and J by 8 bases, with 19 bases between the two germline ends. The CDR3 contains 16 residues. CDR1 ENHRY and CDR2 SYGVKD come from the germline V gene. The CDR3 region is CAISESTIKFASGYTF. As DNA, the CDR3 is TGTGCCATCAGTGAGTCGACAATAAAGTTTGCGTCGGGCTACACCTTC.

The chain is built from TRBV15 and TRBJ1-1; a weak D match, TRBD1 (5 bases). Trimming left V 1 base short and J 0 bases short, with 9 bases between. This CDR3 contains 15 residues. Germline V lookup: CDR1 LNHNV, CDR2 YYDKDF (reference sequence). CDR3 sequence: CATSRVTVMNTEAFF. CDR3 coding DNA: TGTGCCACCAGCAGAGTGACAGTAATGAACACTGAAGCTTTCTTT.

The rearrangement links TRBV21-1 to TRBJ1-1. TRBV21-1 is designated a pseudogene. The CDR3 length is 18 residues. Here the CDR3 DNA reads TGTGCCAGCAGCACTAAAAGCCAACAGGGCGGGAAGTGCACTGAAGCTTTCTTT. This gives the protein CASSTKSQQGGKCTEAFF.

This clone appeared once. CDR3 residues: CASSLIQETQYF. Written as DNA, the CDR3 is TGTGCCAGCAGCTTAATTCAAGAGACCCAGTACTTC. The rearrangement links TRBV5-6 to TRBJ2-5; no reliable D call. This CDR3 contains 12 residues. Deletions cut 2 bases from V and 2 bases from J, with 4 bases between. Looked up from germline, CDR1 is SGHDT and CDR2 is YYEEEE.

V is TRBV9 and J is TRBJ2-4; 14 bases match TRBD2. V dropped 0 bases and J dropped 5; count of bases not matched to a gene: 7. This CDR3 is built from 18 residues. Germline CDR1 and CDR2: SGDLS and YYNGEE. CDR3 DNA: TGTGCCAGCAGCGTAGCTCCGGCGGGACTAGCGGGGGAAAACATTCAGTACTTC. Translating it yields CASSVAPAGLAGENIQYF.

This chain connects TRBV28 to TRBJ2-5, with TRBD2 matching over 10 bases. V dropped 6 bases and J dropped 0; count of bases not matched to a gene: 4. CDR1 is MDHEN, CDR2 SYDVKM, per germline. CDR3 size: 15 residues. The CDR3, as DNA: TGTGCCAGCAGCGCGGGACTAGCGCACCAAGAGACCCAGTACTTC. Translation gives CASSAGLAHQETQYF.

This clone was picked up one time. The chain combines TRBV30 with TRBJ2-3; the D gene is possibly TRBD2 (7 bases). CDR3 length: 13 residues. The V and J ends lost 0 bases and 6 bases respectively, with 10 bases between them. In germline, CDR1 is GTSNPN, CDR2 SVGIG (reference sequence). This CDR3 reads CAWSVGGRDTQYF. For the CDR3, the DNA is TGTGCCTGGAGTGTCGGGGGGCGCGATACGCAGTATTTT.

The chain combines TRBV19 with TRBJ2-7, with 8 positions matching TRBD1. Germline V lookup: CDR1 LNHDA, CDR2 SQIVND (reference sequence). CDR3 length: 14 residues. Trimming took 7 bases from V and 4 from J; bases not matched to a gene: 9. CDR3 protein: CASTRTGLDYEQYF. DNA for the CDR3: TGTGCCAGTACCCGGACAGGGTTGGATTACGAGCAGTACTTC.

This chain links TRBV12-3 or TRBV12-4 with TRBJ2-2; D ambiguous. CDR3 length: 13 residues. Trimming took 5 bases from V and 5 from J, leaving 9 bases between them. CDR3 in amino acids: CASSVRDTGELFF. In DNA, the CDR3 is TGTGCCAGCAGTGTTAGGGATACCGGGGAGCTGTTTTTT.

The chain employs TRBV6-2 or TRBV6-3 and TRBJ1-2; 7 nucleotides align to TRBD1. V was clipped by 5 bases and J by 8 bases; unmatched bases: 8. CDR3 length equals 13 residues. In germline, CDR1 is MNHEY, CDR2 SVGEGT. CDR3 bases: TGTGCCAGCAGTGACACAGGGGCCCGGGGCTACACCTTC. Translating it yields CASSDTGARGYTF.

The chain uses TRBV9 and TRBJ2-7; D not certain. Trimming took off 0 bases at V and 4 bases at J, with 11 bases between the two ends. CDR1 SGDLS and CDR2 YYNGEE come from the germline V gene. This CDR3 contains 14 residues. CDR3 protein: CASSVAPSDYEQYF. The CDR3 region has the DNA TGTGCCAGCAGCGTAGCACCGTCCGATTACGAGCAGTACTTC.

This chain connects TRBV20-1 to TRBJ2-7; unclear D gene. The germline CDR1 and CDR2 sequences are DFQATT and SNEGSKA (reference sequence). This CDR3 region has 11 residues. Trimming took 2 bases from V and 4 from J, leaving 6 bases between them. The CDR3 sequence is CSARQPYEQYF. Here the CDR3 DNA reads TGCAGTGCTAGACAGCCATACGAGCAGTACTTC.